The TCR beta chain under discussion was sequenced for a study of blood T cell repertoires in COVID-19. Study background: Spain, Italy and the United States supplied samples that represented acute and convalescent COVID-19.

Sequenced by immunoSEQ multiplex PCR; TCRdb stores in-frame clones only, minus some. The repertoire holds approximately 170,000 clones, with 80% to 90% as singletons. The sequence came from a woman aged 70-85 years with acute or convalescent COVID-19. The material sequenced was peripheral blood.

CDR3 nucleotide sequence: TGTGCCAGCAGTACATCCTACGAGCAGTACTTC. It codes for CASSTSYEQYF. J is TRBJ2-7 and V is TRBV6-2 or TRBV6-3; D call uncertain. The CDR3 runs 11 residues. V lost 5 bases to trimming and J lost 1 base, with 3 bases between them. Germline-derived CDR1 and CDR2 are MNHEY and SVGEGT.